This T cell receptor beta chain was identified in a study of PD-1 blockade in classical Hodgkin lymphoma (dated by TCRdb to the early 2020s). For the study in its entirety: Nivolumab dosing was 3 mg/kg intravenously every 2 weeks, continuing until either disease progression or unacceptable toxicity. The study used CyTOF and TCR beta sequencing to define a peripheral blood immune signature of response to PD-1 blockade in classical Hodgkin lymphoma. The paper's findings and limits, for the study overall: Among trial patients, those achieving complete response had baseline diversity similar to that of newly diagnosed patients, while diversity was significantly lower in partial responders and progressors. By C4D1, a significant rise was seen in CD4+ TCR diversity but not in CD8+ TCR diversity (p=0.0027 vs p=0.16), and the rise was most apparent among complete responders (p=0.02). Lower diversity was seen in patients whose nivolumab began less than 1 year after ASCT, and these patients were left out of later analyses so that immune reconstitution would not confound the results. Baseline TCR diversity was reported to be lower in newly diagnosed patients than in healthy donors and to be lower still in relapsed/refractory patients. The study was limited to a single clinical trial cohort, and causes of repertoire differences, possibly disease activity or prior therapy, remained undefined.

The sample's time point label, decoded: cycle 2 day 1 (C2D1) of nivolumab. Every trial patient had relapsed after autologous stem cell transplantation, and cohorts A, B and C differed in prior brentuximab vedotin exposure. A total of fewer than 70 patients with relapsed/refractory classical Hodgkin lymphoma made up the trial cohort, and each patient's best overall response was complete response, partial response or progressive disease. In the multi-cohort phase II CheckMate 205 trial, trial patients received single-agent nivolumab. An independent review committee assessed best overall response by applying the 2007 International Working Group response criteria. PBMCs from the trial were collected at three points: immediately before nivolumab initiation (C1D1), and during therapy at cycle 2 day 1 and cycle 4 day 1. Peripheral blood was collected in 8 mL Vacutainer Cell Preparation Tubes, from which PBMCs were isolated by centrifugation and then cryopreserved.

About this clone itself: The clone's antigen remains unknown. No per-base quality is available; no much larger clone lies one base away.

The Qiagen DNeasy kit was used to extract genomic DNA from unsorted PBMCs and from the negatively selected CD4+ and CD8+ fractions. Amplification of TCR beta CDR3 regions was done by immunoSEQ multiplex PCR with primers that anneal to V and J segments. A synthetic immune receptor repertoire was used to minimize amplification bias, and any remaining bias was removed computationally after sequencing. Per the authors' processing: Custom Python scripts were used to quantify repertoire diversity as the Shannon entropy index. Unsorted, CD4+ and CD8+ repertoires were analyzed separately, except for combined analyses in which CD4+ and CD8+ sequences were merged in silico. Clonal expansion was defined as at least a 2-fold frequency increase after treatment relative to C1D1, with a pseudocount of 0.5 for undetected baseline clones. Clones with 0 or 1 copy at C1D1 were defined as singleton clones, while clones with 2 or more copies were defined as non-singleton clones. Clones expanded in unsorted samples were labelled as CD4+, CD8+ or unknown by matching protein sequences in sorted samples from the same patient. Wilcoxon tests on paired samples were used to test diversity changes from C1D1 to C4D1. In its TCRdb copy, this immuneACCESS table keeps in-frame sequences only and misses some clones. Where compared with another copy, unresolved V genes explain less than half of these, and the others have no known cause. The V and J calls and clone size are taken from that table; D and trimming were inferred from the DNA. The sample has about 85,000 clones on record, about 93% of them singletons. Together, the top ten hold about 2.6% of the sample.

The CDR3 sequence holds 15 residues, the cysteine and phenylalanine included. The only DNA kept is the CDR3, 45 bases in frame from the first base. CDR1 and CDR2 (SEHNR, FQNEAQ) derive from the germline V gene (reference sequence). V loses 3 bases of germline sequence and J loses 2 bases, and the interval between the two ends is 11 bases. The TCR was taken from a human donor with classical Hodgkin lymphoma. The sample was peripheral blood mononuclear cells (PBMCs), taken before the second cycle of nivolumab. The rearranged segments are TRBV7-9 and TRBJ1-5; the D gene is perhaps TRBD1, on 6 matching bases. The CDR3 reads CASSFGGLGNQPQHF. The DNA is TGTGCCAGCAGCTTCGGGGGGCTAGGCAATCAGCCCCAGCATTTT.